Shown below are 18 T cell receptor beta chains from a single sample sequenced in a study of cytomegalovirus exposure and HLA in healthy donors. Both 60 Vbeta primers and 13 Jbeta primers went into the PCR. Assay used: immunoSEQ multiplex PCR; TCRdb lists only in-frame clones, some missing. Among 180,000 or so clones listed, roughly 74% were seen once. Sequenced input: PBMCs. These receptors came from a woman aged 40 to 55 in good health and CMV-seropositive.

The CDR3 bases are TGTGCCAGCAGCCAATACGAGTACGAGCAGTACTTC. This gives the protein CASSQYEYEQYF. This chain joins TRBV16 and TRBJ2-7; D is unclear. The CDR3 consists of 12 residues. Germline CDR1 is KGHSY and CDR2 is FQNENV. With 1 base removed from V and 4 bases from J, the gap between germline ends came to 5 bases. Together with reference TRBV16 and TRBJ2-7, the CDR3 gives the full variable domain: GEEVAQTPKHLVRGEGQKAKLYCAPIKGHSYVFWYQQVLKNEFKFLISFQNENVFDETGMPKERFSAKCLPNSPCSLEIQATKLEDSAVYFCASSQYEYEQYFGPGTRLTVT.

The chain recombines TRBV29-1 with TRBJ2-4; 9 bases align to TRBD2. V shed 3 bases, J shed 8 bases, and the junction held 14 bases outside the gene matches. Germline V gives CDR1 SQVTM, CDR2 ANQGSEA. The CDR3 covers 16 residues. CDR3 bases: TGCAGCGTTGAGGGGGTCGGGCTAGCGGGACCAGACATTCAGTACTTC. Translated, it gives CSVEGVGLAGPDIQYF.

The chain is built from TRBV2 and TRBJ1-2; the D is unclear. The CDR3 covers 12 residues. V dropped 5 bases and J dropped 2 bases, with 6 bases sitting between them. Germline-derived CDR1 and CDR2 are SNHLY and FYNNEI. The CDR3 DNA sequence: TGTGCCAGCAGTACAGAAAACTATGGCTACACCTTC. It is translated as CASSTENYGYTF.

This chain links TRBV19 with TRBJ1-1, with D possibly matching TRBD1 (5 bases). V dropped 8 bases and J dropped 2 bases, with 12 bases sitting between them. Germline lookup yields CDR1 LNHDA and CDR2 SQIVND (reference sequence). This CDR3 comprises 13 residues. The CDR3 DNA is TGTGCCAGTTCGAGACAGAGAAACACTGAAGCTTTCTTT. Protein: CASSRQRNTEAFF.

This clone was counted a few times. The CDR3 DNA sequence: TGTGCCAGCTCACCACCGTTGGGGGCGCGCTATGGCTACACCTTC. Translation gives CASSPPLGARYGYTF. The V and J genes are TRBV18 and TRBJ1-2; a possible D gene is TRBD1 (6 bases). Germline V lookup: CDR1 KGHSH, CDR2 LQKENI. CDR3 length equals 15 residues. With 0 bases removed from V and 4 bases from J, the gap between germline ends came to 12 bases.

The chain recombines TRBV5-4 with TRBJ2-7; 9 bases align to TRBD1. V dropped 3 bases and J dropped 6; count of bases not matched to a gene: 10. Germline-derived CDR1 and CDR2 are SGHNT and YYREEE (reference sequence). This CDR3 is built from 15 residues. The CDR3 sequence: CASSYGQGKFGEQYF. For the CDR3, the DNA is TGTGCCAGCAGCTACGGACAGGGGAAGTTCGGCGAGCAGTACTTC.

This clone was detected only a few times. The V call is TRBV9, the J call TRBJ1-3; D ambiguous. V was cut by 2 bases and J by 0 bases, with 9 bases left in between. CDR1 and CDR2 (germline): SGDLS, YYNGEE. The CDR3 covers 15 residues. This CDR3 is CASSVTGYSGNTIYF. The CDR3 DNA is TGTGCCAGCAGCGTTACGGGTTACTCTGGAAACACCATATATTTT.

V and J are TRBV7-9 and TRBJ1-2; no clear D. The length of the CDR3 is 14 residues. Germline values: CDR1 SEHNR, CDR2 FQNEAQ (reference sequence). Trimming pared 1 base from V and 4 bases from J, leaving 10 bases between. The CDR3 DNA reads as TGTGCCAGCAGCTTAGATCCGGTTCTCTATGGCTACACCTTC. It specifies CASSLDPVLYGYTF.

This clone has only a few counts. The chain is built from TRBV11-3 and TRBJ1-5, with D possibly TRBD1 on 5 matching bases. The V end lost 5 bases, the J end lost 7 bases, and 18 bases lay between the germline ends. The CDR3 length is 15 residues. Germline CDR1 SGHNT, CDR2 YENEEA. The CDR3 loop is CASSPCGRAGQPQHF. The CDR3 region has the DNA TGTGCCAGCAGCCCTTGTGGGAGGGCAGGGCAGCCCCAGCATTTT.

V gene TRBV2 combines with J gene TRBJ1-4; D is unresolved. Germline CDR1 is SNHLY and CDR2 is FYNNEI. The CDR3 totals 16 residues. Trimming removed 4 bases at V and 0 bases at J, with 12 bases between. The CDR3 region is CASSGLAPATNEKLFF. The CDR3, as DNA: TGTGCCAGCAGTGGACTGGCACCTGCAACTAATGAAAAACTGTTTTTT.

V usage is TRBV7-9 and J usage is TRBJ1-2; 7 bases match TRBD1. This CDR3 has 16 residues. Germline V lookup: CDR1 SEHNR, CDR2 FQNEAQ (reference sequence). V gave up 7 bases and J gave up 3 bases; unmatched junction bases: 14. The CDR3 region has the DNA TGTGCCAGCACCCAGTCGTTCCTGGACAGGCACTATGGCTACACCTTC. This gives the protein CASTQSFLDRHYGYTF.

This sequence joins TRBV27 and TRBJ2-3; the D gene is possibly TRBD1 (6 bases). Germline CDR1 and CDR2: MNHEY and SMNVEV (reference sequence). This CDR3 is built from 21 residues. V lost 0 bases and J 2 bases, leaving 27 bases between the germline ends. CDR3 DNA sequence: TGTGCCAGCAGTTTATCGGTGGTGGGGTACGGACAGCTACACTACACAGATACGCAGTATTTT. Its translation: CASSLSVVGYGQLHYTDTQYF.

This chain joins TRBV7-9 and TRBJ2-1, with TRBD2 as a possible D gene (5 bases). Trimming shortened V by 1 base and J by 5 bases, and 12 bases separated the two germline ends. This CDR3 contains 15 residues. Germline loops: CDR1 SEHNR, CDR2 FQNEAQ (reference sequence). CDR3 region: CASSLVGNGNNEQFF. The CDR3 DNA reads TGTGCCAGCAGCTTAGTCGGGAACGGCAACAATGAGCAGTTCTTC.

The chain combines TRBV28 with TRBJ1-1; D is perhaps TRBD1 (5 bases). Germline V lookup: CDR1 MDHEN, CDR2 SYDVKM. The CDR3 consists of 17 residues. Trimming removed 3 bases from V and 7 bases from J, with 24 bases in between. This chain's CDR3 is CASSLPSGNGREGEAFF. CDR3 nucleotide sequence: TGTGCCAGCAGTTTGCCGTCCGGGAACGGCAGGGAGGGTGAAGCTTTCTTT.

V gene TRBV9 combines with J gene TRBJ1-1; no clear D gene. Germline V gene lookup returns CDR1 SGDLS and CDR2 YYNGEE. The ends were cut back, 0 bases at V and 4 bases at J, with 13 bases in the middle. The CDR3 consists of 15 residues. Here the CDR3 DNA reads TGTGCCAGCAGCGTAGGGGCCCGCTCGAGCACTGAAGCTTTCTTT. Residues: CASSVGARSSTEAFF. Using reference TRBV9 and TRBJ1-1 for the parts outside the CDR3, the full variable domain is DSGVTQTPKHLITATGQRVTLRCSPRSGDLSVYWYQQSLDQGLQFLIQYYNGEERAKGNILERFSAQQFPDLHSELNLSSLELGDSALYFCASSVGARSSTEAFFGQGTRLTVV.

CDR3 sequence (DNA): TGTGCCAGCAGCCGGGACAGGGTTGGCAATCAGCCCCAGCATTTT. Residues: CASSRDRVGNQPQHF. This sequence joins TRBV6-5 and TRBJ1-5; TRBD1 agrees at 9 bases. V gave up 6 bases and J gave up 2 bases; unmatched junction bases: 5. Germline V CDR1 and CDR2: MNHEY, SVGAGI. CDR3 size: 15 residues.

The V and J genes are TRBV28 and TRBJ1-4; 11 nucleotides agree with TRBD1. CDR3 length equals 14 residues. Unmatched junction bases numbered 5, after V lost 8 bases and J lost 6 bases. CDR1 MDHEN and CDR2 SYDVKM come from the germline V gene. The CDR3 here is CASGGQGAHEKLFF. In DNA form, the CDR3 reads TGTGCCAGCGGTGGACAGGGGGCGCATGAAAAACTGTTTTTT.

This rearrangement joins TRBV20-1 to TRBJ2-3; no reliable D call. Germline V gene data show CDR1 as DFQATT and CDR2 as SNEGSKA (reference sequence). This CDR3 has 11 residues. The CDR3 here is CMRPYTDTQYF. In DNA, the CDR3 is TGCATGCGGCCCTACACAGATACGCAGTATTTT.